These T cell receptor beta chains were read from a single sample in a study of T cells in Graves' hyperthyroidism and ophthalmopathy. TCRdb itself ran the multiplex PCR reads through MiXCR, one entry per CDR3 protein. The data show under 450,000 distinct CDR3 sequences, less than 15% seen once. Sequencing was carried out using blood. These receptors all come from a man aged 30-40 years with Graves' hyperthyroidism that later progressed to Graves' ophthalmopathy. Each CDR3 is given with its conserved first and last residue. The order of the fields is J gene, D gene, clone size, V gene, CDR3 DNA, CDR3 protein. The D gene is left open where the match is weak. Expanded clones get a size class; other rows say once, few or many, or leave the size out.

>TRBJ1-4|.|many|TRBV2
TGTGCCAGCAGTGAAGCCCCACGGGGGGCACTGTTTTTT
CASSEAPRGALFF
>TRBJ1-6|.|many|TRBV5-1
TGCGCCAGCAGCGAACCTTTGGGCGACGGGAATTCACCCCTCCACTTT
CASSEPLGDGNSPLHF
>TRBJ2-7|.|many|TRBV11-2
TGTGCCAGCAGCTTGAGGGACAAAGACGAGCAGTACTTC
CASSLRDKDEQYF
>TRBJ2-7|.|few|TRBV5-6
TGTGCCAGCAGCTTGGCTGGTGAGCAGTACTTC
CASSLAGEQYF
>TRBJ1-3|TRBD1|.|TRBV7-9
TGTGCCAGCAGCTTGAGGACAGGACACGGAAACACCATATATTTT
CASSLRTGHGNTIYF
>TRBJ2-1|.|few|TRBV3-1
TGTGCCAGCAGCCAAGATAACACAAACAATGAGCAGTTCTTC
CASSQDNTNNEQFF
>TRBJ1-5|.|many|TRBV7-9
TGTGCCAGCAGCCGCGGCACAGGGCGAGATCAGCCCCAGCATTTT
CASSRGTGRDQPQHF
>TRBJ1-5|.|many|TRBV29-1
TGCAGCGGAGGGACGGCCTTCGATCAGCCCCAGCATTTT
CSGGTAFDQPQHF
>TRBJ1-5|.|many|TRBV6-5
TGTGCCAGCAGTTGGCGGGAGGGCAATCAGCCCCAGCATTTT
CASSWREGNQPQHF
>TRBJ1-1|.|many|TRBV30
TGTGCCTGCCCTAGAACAGGCTTGAACACTGAAGCTTTCTTT
CACPRTGLNTEAFF
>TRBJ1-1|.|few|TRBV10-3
TGTGCCATCAGTGACTACACTGAAGCTTTCTTT
CAISDYTEAFF
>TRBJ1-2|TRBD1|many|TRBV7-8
TGTGCCAACAGTCCTCCGGACAGGGCAAACTATGGCTACACCTTC
CANSPPDRANYGYTF
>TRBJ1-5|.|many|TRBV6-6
TGTGCCAGCAGTTACTCGTGGACGAATCAGCCCCAGCATTTT
CASSYSWTNQPQHF
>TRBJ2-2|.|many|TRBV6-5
TGTGCCAGCAGTTACGCCGGGACTAACACCGGGGAGCTGTTTTTT
CASSYAGTNTGELFF
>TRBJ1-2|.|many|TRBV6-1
TGTGCCAGCAGTTCCCTCGGCAGGGATGGCTACACCTTC
CASSSLGRDGYTF
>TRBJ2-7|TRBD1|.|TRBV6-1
TGTGCCAGCAGTGAAGCCGTAGGGACAGGGGGAAACGAGCAGTACTTC
CASSEAVGTGGNEQYF
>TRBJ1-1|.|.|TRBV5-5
TGCGCCAGCAGCTTGGCGGTCCCGTACCTCGAAGGCCTGAACACTGAAGCTTTCTTT
CASSLAVPYLEGLNTEAFF
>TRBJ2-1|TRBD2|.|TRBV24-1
TGTGCCACCCGGGAGGGGGGGGGGGACTACAATGAGCAGTTCTTC
CATREGGGDYNEQFF
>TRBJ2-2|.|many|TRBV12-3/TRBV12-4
TGTGCCAGCAGTCCACTGATGCGGTGGGGGGACACCGGGGAGCTGTTTTTT
CASSPLMRWGDTGELFF
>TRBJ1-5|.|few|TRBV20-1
TGCAGTGCTACCAGGTTCGATCAGCCCCAGCATTTT
CSATRFDQPQHF
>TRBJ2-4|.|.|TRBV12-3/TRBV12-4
TGTGCCAGCTACCCCTACCCGGGACTTACCCCCGTCCCCAAAAACATTCAGTACTTC
CASYPYPGLTPVPKNIQYF
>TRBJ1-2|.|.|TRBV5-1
TGTGCCAGCAGCACCCGAGAGGGAGGCTATGGCTACACCTTC
CASSTREGGYGYTF
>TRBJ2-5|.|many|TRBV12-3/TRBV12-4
TGTGCCAGCAGTTTGAGCCCAGGACAAGAGACCCAGTACTTC
CASSLSPGQETQYF
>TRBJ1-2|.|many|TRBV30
TGTGCCTGGAGTAGCTATGGCTACACCTTC
CAWSSYGYTF
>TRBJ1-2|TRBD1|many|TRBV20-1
TGCAGTGCTAGACCCACAGGGGAGCCCGGCTATGGCTACACCTTC
CSARPTGEPGYGYTF
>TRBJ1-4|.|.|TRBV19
TGTGCCAGTAGTAATCCGGGACGAAGCGAAAAACTGTTTTTT
CASSNPGRSEKLFF
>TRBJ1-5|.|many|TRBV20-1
TGCAGTGCTCGGACCGCCAATCAGCCCCAGCATTTT
CSARTANQPQHF
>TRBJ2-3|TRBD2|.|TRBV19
TGTGCCAGTAGTATGACTAGCGGGACCACAGATACGCAGTATTTT
CASSMTSGTTDTQYF
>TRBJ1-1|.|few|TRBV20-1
TGCAGTGTCTCCCCTGGGAGCTCCACTGAAGCTTTCTTT
CSVSPGSSTEAFF
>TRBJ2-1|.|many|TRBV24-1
TGTGCCACCAGTGATTTGCAATTAGAGACAGCTCATAATGAGCAGTTCTTC
CATSDLQLETAHNEQFF
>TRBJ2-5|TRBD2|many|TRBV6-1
TGTGCCAGCAGCGATGTGGGGGGGTACCAAGAGACCCAGTACTTC
CASSDVGGYQETQYF
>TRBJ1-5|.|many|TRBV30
TGTGCCTGGAGTGTACACGGCGCCCTTAGCAATCAGCCCCAGCATTTT
CAWSVHGALSNQPQHF
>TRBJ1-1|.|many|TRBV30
TGTGCCTGGAGTGTGGGCAGGGGAATATCGAATAAGGCTTTCTTT
CAWSVGRGISNKAFF
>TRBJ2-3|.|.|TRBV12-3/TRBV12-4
TGTGTCAGCAGTTATAGTCTAGATACGCAGTATTTT
CVSSYSLDTQYF
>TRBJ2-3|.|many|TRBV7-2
TGTGCCAGCAGCTTAGTCCGCGGGGGCTGGAGCACAGATACGCAGTATTTT
CASSLVRGGWSTDTQYF
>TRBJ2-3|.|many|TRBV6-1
TGTGCCAGCGCTGGCTCCGGCCTATTAAGCACAGATACGCAGTATTTT
CASAGSGLLSTDTQYF
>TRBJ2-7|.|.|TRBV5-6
TGTGCCAGCAGCCTGACGGGGAAAAACGAGCAGTACTTC
CASSLTGKNEQYF
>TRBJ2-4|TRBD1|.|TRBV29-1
TGCAGCGTTGAAGGGACAGGGGCGGACATTCAGTACTTC
CSVEGTGADIQYF
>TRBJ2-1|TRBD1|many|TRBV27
TGTGCCAGCAGCCTGGACAGGGACAATGAGCAGTTCTTC
CASSLDRDNEQFF
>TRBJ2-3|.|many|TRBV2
TGTGCCAGCAGTGAAAGAGTGGCAGGGCGGTACACAGATACGCAGTATTTT
CASSERVAGRYTDTQYF